This T cell receptor beta chain was profiled in a study of blood T cell repertoires in COVID-19. Study-level background: Donors in the United States, Italy and Spain gave samples during acute or convalescent COVID-19. PBMCs, B-cell-depleted T cells, or T cells provided the cDNA or gDNA that made up the material.

Authors' methods: Reference gene primers were amplified, and this amplification served to estimate nucleated cell counts. TCRdb's table, derived via immunoSEQ multiplex PCR, lists solely in-frame clones and lacks some. The V and J calls and clone size were taken over from that table, and D and trimming were inferred from the DNA. Here the sample spans tens of thousands of clones, roughly 86% being singletons. The CDR3 consists of 15 residues. The V and J ends lost 2 bases and 4 bases, in that order; junction bases with no gene match: 7. Per the germline V gene, CDR1 is MDHEN and CDR2 is SYDVKM. The chain combines TRBV28 with TRBJ2-7, with 8 bases fitting TRBD1. The sequenced sample consisted of peripheral blood. The sequence was obtained from a man aged 45-65 years with active or convalescent COVID-19. The CDR3 sequence is CASSLASDREYEQYF. The CDR3 DNA sequence: TGTGCCAGCAGTTTAGCCTCGGACAGGGAGTACGAGCAGTACTTC.